The present TCR beta chain was sequenced within a study of siplizumab effects on memory and regulatory T cells. Study-wide findings and caveats: Significant reduction of alloreactive sequences traceable to unstimulated CD4+ memory cells was observed with siplizumab. Naive T cells were seen as more diverse than memory cells and as major alloresponse contributors.

Between the trimmed V and J ends, which lost 2 bases and 5 bases, there was a span of 7 bases. The germline V gene encodes CDR1 MNHEY and CDR2 SMNVEV (reference sequence). This CDR3 region has 12 residues. Sequenced by immunoSEQ multiplex PCR; TCRdb stores in-frame clones only, minus some. The table lists tens of thousands of clones, around 97% of them singletons. A note on this clone: Its target is unknown.

The chain is built from TRBV27 and TRBJ2-7; the D gene is possibly TRBD1 (5 bases). The clonotype was recovered from a human donor in good health. The sequenced sample consisted of naive CD8+ T cells sorted from blood. CDR3 in amino acids: CASSLVGDEQYF. In DNA, the CDR3 is TGTGCCAGCAGTTTAGTAGGGGACGAGCAGTACTTC.